A selection of T cell receptor beta chains follows, all from one sample in a study of blood T cell repertoires in COVID-19. TCRdb's table, derived via immunoSEQ multiplex PCR, lists solely in-frame clones and lacks some. The table records some 240,000 clones, approximately 81% of them present only once. The source material was PBMCs or T cells enriched from blood (not recorded which). Receptors originate from a woman in her forties or fifties who had been exposed to COVID-19. Each CDR3 is given with its conserved first and last residue. D genes are given only for firm matches. Part of the rows lack a size; the others show once, few, many or a class for expanded clones.

V: TRBV6-2/TRBV6-3
D: -
size: -
J: TRBJ2-5
DNA: TGTGCCAGCAGTTACGGGGGCGAGGGAGAGACCCAGTACTTC
CDR3: CASSYGGEGETQYF

V: TRBV24-1
D: TRBD2
size: -
J: TRBJ2-3
DNA: TGTGCCACCAGTGATTTGCCAGCTCATAGCGGGGGGACAGATACGCAGTATTTT
CDR3: CATSDLPAHSGGTDTQYF

V: TRBV12-3/TRBV12-4
D: -
size: few
J: TRBJ1-4
DNA: TGTGCCAGCAGTTTCGGGGGGATTGGAAAACTGTTTTTT
CDR3: CASSFGGIGKLFF

V: TRBV20-1
D: TRBD2
size: -
J: TRBJ2-3
DNA: TGCAGTGCTAGTTACTCCAGCGGGGGGAGGACAGATACGCAGTATTTT
CDR3: CSASYSSGGRTDTQYF

V: TRBV7-2
D: TRBD1
size: -
J: TRBJ1-1
DNA: TGTGCCAGCAGCACGGGGACAGCCGGTTGGGTGAACACTGAAGCTTTCTTT
CDR3: CASSTGTAGWVNTEAFF

V: TRBV28
D: -
size: -
J: TRBJ1-1
DNA: TGTGCCAGCAGCTACTCGACAGTTAACACTGAAGCTTTCTTT
CDR3: CASSYSTVNTEAFF

V: TRBV10-2
D: -
size: few
J: TRBJ1-1
DNA: TGCGCCAGCAGTGAGTCAAGGGGTGGGGCGAACACTGAAGCTTTCTTT
CDR3: CASSESRGGANTEAFF

V: TRBV7-3
D: TRBD2
size: -
J: TRBJ2-2
DNA: TGTGCCAGCAGTTTCACCGGGACTAGCGCTGGCGGGGAGCTGTTTTTT
CDR3: CASSFTGTSAGGELFF

V: TRBV5-1
D: TRBD2
size: few
J: TRBJ2-3
DNA: TGCGCCAGCAGCTTGATCCCAGCGGGGGTCACAGATACGCAGTATTTT
CDR3: CASSLIPAGVTDTQYF

V: TRBV5-1
D: -
size: few
J: TRBJ1-5
DNA: TGCGCCAGCAGCCCCCCGCAGGCCTATAGCAATCAGCCCCAGCATTTT
CDR3: CASSPPQAYSNQPQHF

V: TRBV6-6
D: -
size: -
J: TRBJ2-7
DNA: TGTGCCAGCAGATATAAACAGGGTACTGAGCAGTACTTC
CDR3: CASRYKQGTEQYF

V: TRBV7-2
D: TRBD2
size: -
J: TRBJ2-3
DNA: TGTGCCAGCAGCTCGACTAGCGGGTTCACCGACACAGATACGCAGTATTTT
CDR3: CASSSTSGFTDTDTQYF

V: TRBV11-2
D: TRBD2
size: -
J: TRBJ2-2
DNA: TGTGCCAGCAGCCCGACTAGCGGGGTGTCCGGGGAGCTGTTTTTT
CDR3: CASSPTSGVSGELFF

V: TRBV19
D: TRBD2
size: -
J: TRBJ2-7
DNA: TGTGCCAGTAGTATCGGGGGGGAAGCGTCGTACGAGCAGTACTTC
CDR3: CASSIGGEASYEQYF

V: TRBV19
D: TRBD1
size: -
J: TRBJ1-2
DNA: TGTGCCAGCGTGGACAGGGCCTATGGCTACACCTTC
CDR3: CASVDRAYGYTF

V: TRBV13
D: -
size: -
J: TRBJ2-5
DNA: TGTGCCAGCAGCCTCCGGAACGGAAGAAGGGGGAAGACCCAGTACTTC
CDR3: CASSLRNGRRGKTQYF

V: TRBV5-6
D: TRBD1
size: -
J: TRBJ1-1
DNA: TGTGCCAGCAACGTCCCGGGACAGGGGGGAAGAGCTTTCTTT
CDR3: CASNVPGQGGRAFF

V: TRBV19
D: -
size: -
J: TRBJ1-3
DNA: TGTGCCAGTAGTCCAATCCGTACCACAGGGAGAAGAAACACCATATATTTT
CDR3: CASSPIRTTGRRNTIYF